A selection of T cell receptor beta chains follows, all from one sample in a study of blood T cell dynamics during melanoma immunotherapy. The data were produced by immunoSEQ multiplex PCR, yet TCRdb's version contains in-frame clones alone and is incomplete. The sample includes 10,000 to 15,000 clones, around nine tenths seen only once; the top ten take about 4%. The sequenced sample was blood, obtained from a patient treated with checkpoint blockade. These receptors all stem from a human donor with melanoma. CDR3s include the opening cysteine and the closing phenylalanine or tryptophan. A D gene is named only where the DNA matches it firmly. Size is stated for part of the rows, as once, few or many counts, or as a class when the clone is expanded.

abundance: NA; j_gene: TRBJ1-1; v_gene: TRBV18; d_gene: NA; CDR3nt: TGTGCCAGCTCAATCTCGGACAGCGAAGCTTTCTTT; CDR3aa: CASSISDSEAFF
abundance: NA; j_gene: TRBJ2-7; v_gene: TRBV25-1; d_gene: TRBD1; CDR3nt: TGTGCCAGCAGTGATCGCACCGACAGGGGGAACTCCTACGAGCAGTACTTC; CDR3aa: CASSDRTDRGNSYEQYF
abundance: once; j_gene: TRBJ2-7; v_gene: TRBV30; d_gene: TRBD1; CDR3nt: TGTGCCTGGACTGTCCCGGACAGGATCTACGAGCAGTACTTC; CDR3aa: CAWTVPDRIYEQYF
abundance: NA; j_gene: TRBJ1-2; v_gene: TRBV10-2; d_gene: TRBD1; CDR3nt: TGCGCCAGCAGCCCGAGACAGGGAAAAGGTGACTATGGCTACACCTTC; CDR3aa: CASSPRQGKGDYGYTF
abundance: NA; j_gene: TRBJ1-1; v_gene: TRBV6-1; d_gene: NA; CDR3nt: TGTGCCAGCAGTGAATGGCCAGAACCGTCGGGGAACACTGAAGCTTTCTTT; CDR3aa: CASSEWPEPSGNTEAFF
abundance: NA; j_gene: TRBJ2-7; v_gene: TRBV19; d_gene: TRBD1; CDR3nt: TGTGCCAGTAGTATCGAGGACAGGGGGACCTACGAGCAGTACTTC; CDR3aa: CASSIEDRGTYEQYF
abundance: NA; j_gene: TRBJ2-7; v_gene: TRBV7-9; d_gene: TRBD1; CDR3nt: TGTGCCAGCAGCCGAGGGACAGCTCCTAGCGAGCAGTACTTC; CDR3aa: CASSRGTAPSEQYF
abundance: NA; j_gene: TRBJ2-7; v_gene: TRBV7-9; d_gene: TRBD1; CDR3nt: TGTGCCAGCAGCTTCCTCACAGGGGCCTCCTACGAGCAGTACTTC; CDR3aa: CASSFLTGASYEQYF
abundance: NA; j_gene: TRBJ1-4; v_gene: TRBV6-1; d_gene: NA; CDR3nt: TGTGCCAGCAGTGAACAGGGTTTGGCTAATGAAAAACTGTTTTTT; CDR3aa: CASSEQGLANEKLFF
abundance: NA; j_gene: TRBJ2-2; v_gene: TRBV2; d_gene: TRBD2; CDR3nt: TGTGCCAGCAGGCGGGAGGGTCGCGCGAACACCGGGGAGCTGTTTTTT; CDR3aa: CASRREGRANTGELFF
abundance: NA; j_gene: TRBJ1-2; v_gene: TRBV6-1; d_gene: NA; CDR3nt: TGTGCCAGCCAATATAGGCAGGGGCTAATAGATGGCTACACCTTC; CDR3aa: CASQYRQGLIDGYTF
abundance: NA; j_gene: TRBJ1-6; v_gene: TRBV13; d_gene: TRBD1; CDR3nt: TGTGCCAGCTCCCTAGGGGACAGGGCGCATTCACCCCTCCACTTT; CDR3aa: CASSLGDRAHSPLHF
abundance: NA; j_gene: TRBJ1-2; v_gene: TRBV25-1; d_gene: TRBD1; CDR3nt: TGTGCCAGCAGTGAGAACAGGGGACTCCTCTATGGCTACACCTTC; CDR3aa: CASSENRGLLYGYTF
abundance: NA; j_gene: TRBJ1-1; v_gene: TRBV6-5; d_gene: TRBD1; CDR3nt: TGTGCCAGCAGTTCCCGCGGACAGGATCCTGGGGCTGAAGCTTTCTTT; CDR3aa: CASSSRGQDPGAEAFF
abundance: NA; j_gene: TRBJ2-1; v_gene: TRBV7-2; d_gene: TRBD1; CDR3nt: TGTGCCAGCAGCGCAACGAGGGGGCGGAGGATACGAGATGAGCAGTTCTTC; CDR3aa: CASSATRGRRIRDEQFF
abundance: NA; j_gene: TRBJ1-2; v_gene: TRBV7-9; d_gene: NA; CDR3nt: TGTGCCAGCAGCTTTCCCGGCCATGGGGGCTATGGCTACACCTTC; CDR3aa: CASSFPGHGGYGYTF
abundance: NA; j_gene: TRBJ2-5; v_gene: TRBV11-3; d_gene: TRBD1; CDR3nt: TGTGCCAGCAGCTCCAGACAGGGGGAACGAGAGACCCAGTACTTC; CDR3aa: CASSSRQGERETQYF
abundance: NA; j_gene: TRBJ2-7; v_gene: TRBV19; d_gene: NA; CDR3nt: TGTGCCAGTAGTATAGTGGGGGGCCTCTACGAGCAGTACTTC; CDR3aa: CASSIVGGLYEQYF
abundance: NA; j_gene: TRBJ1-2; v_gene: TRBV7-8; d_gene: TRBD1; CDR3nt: TGTGCCAGCAGCCTCCTGGACAGGGAGTATGGCTACACCTTC; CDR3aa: CASSLLDREYGYTF
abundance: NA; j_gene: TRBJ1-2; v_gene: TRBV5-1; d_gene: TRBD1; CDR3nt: TGCGCCAGCAGCTTGGTAGCGACAGGGGGAATCGACTACACCTTC; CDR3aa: CASSLVATGGIDYTF
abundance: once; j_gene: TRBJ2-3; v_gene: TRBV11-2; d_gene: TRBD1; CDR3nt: TGTGCCAGCAGCCCCGGGACAGGAGGGTTTAGCACAGATACGCAGTATTTT; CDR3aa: CASSPGTGGFSTDTQYF
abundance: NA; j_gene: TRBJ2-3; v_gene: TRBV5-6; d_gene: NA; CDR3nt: TGTGCCAGCAGCCCCCCCCCAGCCGGAGATACGCAGTATTTT; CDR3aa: CASSPPPAGDTQYF
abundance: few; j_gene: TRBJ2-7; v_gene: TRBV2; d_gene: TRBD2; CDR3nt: TGTGCCAGCAGTCGACTAGCGGGGGCCCCCTCCGAGCAGTACTTC; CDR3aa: CASSRLAGAPSEQYF
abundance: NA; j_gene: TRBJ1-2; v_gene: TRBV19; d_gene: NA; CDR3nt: TGTGCCAGTAGTATAGATCCCCAGGCCGTCTATGGCTACACCTTC; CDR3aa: CASSIDPQAVYGYTF
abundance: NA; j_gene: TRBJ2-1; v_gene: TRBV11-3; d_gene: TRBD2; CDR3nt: TGTGCCAGCAGCTTCGGACTAGCGGGAGGATATGAGCAGTTCTTC; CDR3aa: CASSFGLAGGYEQFF
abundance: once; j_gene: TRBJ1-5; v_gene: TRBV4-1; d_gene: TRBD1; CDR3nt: TGCGCCAGCAGCCAGTTACAGGGGGTTGGCAATCAGCCCCAGCATTTT; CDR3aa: CASSQLQGVGNQPQHF
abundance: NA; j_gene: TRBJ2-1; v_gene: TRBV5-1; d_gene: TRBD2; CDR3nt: TGCGCCAGCAGCTTGGCGTCGACTAGCGGGAGTCATGAGCAGTTCTTC; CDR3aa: CASSLASTSGSHEQFF
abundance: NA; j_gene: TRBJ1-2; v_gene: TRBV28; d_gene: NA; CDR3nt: TGTGCCAGCAGCGAGAATCGTTATGGCTACACCTTC; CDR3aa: CASSENRYGYTF
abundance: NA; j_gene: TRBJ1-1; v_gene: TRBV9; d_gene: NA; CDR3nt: TGTGCCAGCAGCGTAGGAGCAGGGCGTAGTACTGAAGCTTTCTTT; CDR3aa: CASSVGAGRSTEAFF
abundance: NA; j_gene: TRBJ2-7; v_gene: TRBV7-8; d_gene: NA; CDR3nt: TGTGCCAGCAGCTCAACGGACAGCCTATTATTTTACGAGCAGTACTTC; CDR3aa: CASSSTDSLLFYEQYF
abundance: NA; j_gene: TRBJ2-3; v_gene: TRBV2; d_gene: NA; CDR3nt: TGTGCCAGCAGTGTAGGGGGGAGGCCCTACCATACGCAGTATTTT; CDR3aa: CASSVGGRPYHTQYF
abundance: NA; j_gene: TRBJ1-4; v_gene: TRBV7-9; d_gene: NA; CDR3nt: TGTGCCAGCAGTCTCCGGGACGGTGAGGGTGAAAAACTGTTTTTT; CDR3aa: CASSLRDGEGEKLFF
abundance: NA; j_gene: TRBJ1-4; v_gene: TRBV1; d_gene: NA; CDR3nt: TGCACCAGCAGCCAAGCGACCGGCAGGCTAAATGAAAAACTGTTTTTT; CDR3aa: CTSSQATGRLNEKLFF
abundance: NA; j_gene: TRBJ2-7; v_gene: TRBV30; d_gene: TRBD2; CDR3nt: TGTGCCTGGAGTAGACTAGCGGGAGAAATTTCCGAGCAGTACTTC; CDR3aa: CAWSRLAGEISEQYF
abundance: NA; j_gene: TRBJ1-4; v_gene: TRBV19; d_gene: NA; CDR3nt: TGTGCCAGTAGTATAGGCAGTCGACAGTCTGGTGAAAAACTGTTTTTT; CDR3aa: CASSIGSRQSGEKLFF
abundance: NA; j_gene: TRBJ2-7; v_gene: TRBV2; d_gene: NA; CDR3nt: TGTGCCAGCCTCGACTACGAGCAGTACTTC; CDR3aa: CASLDYEQYF
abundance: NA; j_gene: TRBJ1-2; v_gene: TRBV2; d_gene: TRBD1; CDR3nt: TGTGCCAGCACCCCACTGACGACAGGGAATGGTGGCTACACCTTC; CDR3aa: CASTPLTTGNGGYTF
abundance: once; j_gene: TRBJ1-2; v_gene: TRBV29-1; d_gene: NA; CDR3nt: TGCAGCGTTGAAGTTGGGTCCCTGGGAGGCTACACCTTC; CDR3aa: CSVEVGSLGGYTF
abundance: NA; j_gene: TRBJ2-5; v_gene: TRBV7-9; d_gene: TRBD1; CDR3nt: TGTGCCAGCAGCCCTCCGGGACAGGGACCTCCTGGGACCCAGTACTTC; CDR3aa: CASSPPGQGPPGTQYF
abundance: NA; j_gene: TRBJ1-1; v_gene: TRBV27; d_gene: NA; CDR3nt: TGTGCCAGCAAACGGGGGGGAGGGAACACTGAAGCTTTCTTT; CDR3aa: CASKRGGGNTEAFF
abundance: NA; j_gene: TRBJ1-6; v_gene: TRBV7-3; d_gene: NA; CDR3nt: TGTGCCAGCAGCTCCGGGAGTTCGGGTTCACCCCTCCACTTT; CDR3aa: CASSSGSSGSPLHF
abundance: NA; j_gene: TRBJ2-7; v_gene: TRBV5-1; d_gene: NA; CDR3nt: TGCGCCAGCAGCTTGAACGCGGGGGCCGGCCTTGTCGAGCAGTACTTC; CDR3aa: CASSLNAGAGLVEQYF
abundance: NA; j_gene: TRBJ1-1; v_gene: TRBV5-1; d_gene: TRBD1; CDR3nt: TGCGCCAGCAGCTTGGCAGCAGGGGGAACCACTGAAGCTTTCTTT; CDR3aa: CASSLAAGGTTEAFF
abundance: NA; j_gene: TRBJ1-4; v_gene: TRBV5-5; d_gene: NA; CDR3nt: TGTGCCAGCAGCTCAGGGAGCTGGGAAAAACTGTTTTTT; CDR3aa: CASSSGSWEKLFF
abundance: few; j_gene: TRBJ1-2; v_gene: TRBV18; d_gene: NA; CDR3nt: TGTGCCAGCTCACCAGCCCAGTTCTATGGCTACACCTTC; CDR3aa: CASSPAQFYGYTF
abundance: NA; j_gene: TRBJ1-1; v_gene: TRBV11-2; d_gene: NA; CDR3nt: TGTGCCAGCAGCGTAAGTCAGTCAGATCAAGCTTTCTTT; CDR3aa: CASSVSQSDQAFF
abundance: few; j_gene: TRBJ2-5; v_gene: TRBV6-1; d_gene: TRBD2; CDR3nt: TGTGCCAGCAGTGAACTAGCGGGGGGGCCAGAGACCCAGTACTTC; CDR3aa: CASSELAGGPETQYF
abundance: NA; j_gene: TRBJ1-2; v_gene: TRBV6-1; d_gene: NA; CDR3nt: TGTGCCAGCAGGACATTTGGGGCCAACTATGGCTACACCTTC; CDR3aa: CASRTFGANYGYTF
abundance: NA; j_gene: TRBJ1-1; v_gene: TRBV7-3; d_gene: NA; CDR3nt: TGTGCCAGCAGCTTAATGGGGACTACGAACACTGAAGCTTTCTTT; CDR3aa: CASSLMGTTNTEAFF